The clone carrying this T cell receptor (beta chain) was seen only a few times. Antigen unknown. Semiquantitative ARM-PCR amplified T cell receptor alpha and beta CDR3 regions from mRNA. Exponential amplification used communal superprimers after tagged nested gene-specific primers in ARM-PCR. MiXCR, applied by TCRdb to the multiplex PCR reads, yields one record per CDR3 protein. The sample contains fewer than 15,000 distinct CDR3 sequences, about 60% of which appear only once. CD4+CD25+ regulatory T cells came from anti-CD25 bead selection of positively selected CD4+ cells. The source of the sample is a study of relationships among human T cell subsets. Study observations and caveats: Regulatory and Th2 subsets had few clones over 100 reads, unlike CD8+ cytotoxic cells.

The sample taken for sequencing was Tregs sorted from blood. This receptor was obtained from a man aged 40-49 years in good health.

CDR3 bases: TGTGCCAGCAGCCTGGGACCCACAGGGGGCTATAATTCACCCCTCCACTTT. The encoded protein is CASSLGPTGGYNSPLHF. The chain has TRBV5-5 and TRBJ1-6, with 8 bases that match TRBD1. The CDR3 spans 17 residues. Per germline, CDR1 SGHKS and CDR2 YYEKEE (reference sequence). The trim removed 4 bases at V and 3 bases at J, leaving 9 bases unmatched. Variable domain in full (rest from reference TRBV5-5 and TRBJ1-6): DAGVTQSPTHLIKTRGQQVTLRCSPISGHKSVSWYQQVLGQGPQFIFQYYEKEERGRGNFPDRFSARQFPNYSSELNVNALLLGDSALYLCASSLGPTGGYNSPLHFGNGTRLTVT.